The rows below give T cell receptor beta chains drawn from one sample of a study of T cells in Graves' hyperthyroidism and ophthalmopathy. TCRdb re-analysed the multiplex PCR reads in MiXCR, keeping a single row per CDR3 protein. Altogether 450,000 to 700,000 distinct CDR3 sequences are present, about half being singletons, with the ten largest covering around 20%. Sequences were obtained from peripheral blood or thyroid tissue (not recorded which). These receptors all come from an adult woman with Graves' disease, either hyperthyroidism or ophthalmopathy (not recorded which). Each CDR3 is given with its conserved first and last residue. A D gene is named only where the DNA matches it firmly. The size field is filled for only some rows; it gives once, few, many or a size class.

d_call | j_call | v_call | clone_size | cdr3_aa | cdr3_nt
TRBD1 | TRBJ1-5 | TRBV4-1 | few | CASSPIGQVPNQPQHF | TGCGCCAGCAGCCCGATTGGACAGGTCCCTAATCAGCCCCAGCATTTT
TRBD2 | TRBJ2-7 | TRBV7-8 | . | CASSLTGISGIGYEQYF | TGTGCCAGCAGCTTAACGGGCATTAGCGGGATAGGTTACGAGCAGTACTTC
TRBD1 | TRBJ2-7 | TRBV20-1 | many | CSARSTGGFYEQYF | TGCAGTGCCAGGTCTACAGGGGGTTTCTACGAGCAGTACTTC
TRBD1 | TRBJ1-2 | TRBV4-3 | . | CASSQDGRQGVDTF | TGCGCCAGCAGCCAAGATGGGAGACAGGGAGTGGACACCTTC
TRBD1 | TRBJ1-1 | TRBV29-1 | . | CSVEKQGTTEAFF | TGCAGCGTTGAAAAACAGGGGACCACTGAAGCTTTCTTT
. | TRBJ1-1 | TRBV15 | many | CATSRAGGLREAFF | TGTGCCACCAGCAGAGCAGGCGGACTAAGGGAAGCTTTCTTT
TRBD2 | TRBJ2-7 | TRBV6-6 | many | CASSYRRENDEQYF | TGTGCCAGCAGTTACAGGCGGGAGAATGACGAGCAGTACTTC
. | TRBJ1-5 | TRBV6-1 | many | CASSDAFTRVDQPQHF | TGTGCCAGCAGTGATGCATTCACCAGGGTCGATCAGCCCCAGCATTTT
. | TRBJ1-1 | TRBV7-9 | few | CASSSPLNTEASF | TGTGCCAGCAGCTCGCCATTGAACACTGAAGCTTCCTTT
TRBD1 | TRBJ1-2 | TRBV5-1 | many | CASSPTGDYGYTF | TGCGCCAGCAGTCCGACAGGGGACTATGGCTACACCTTC
. | TRBJ1-5 | TRBV10-3 | . | CAITPSGNQPQHF | TGTGCCATCACCCCGTCGGGAAATCAGCCCCAGCATTTT
. | TRBJ1-6 | TRBV27 | many | CASSDQLGPLHF | TGTGCCAGCAGCGACCAACTTGGTCCCCTCCACTTT
. | TRBJ1-2 | TRBV12-3/TRBV12-4 | many | CASSLAHANSKGYTF | TGTGCCAGCAGTTTAGCGCACGCAAACTCGAAGGGCTACACCTTC
. | TRBJ1-1 | TRBV9 | many | CASSVAARAMNTEAFF | TGTGCCAGCAGCGTAGCAGCGAGGGCCATGAACACTGAAGCTTTCTTT
. | TRBJ2-7 | TRBV19 | many | CASSMKGLYEQYF | TGTGCCAGTAGTATGAAGGGGCTATACGAGCAGTACTTC
. | TRBJ2-5 | TRBV10-2 | few | CASSLQGGGETQYF | TGCGCCAGCAGTCTGCAGGGGGGAGGAGAGACCCAGTACTTC
. | TRBJ1-6 | TRBV2 | few | CASTANNSPLHF | TGTGCCAGCACTGCAAATAATTCACCCCTCCACTTT
. | TRBJ2-5 | TRBV11-2 | many | CASSSPRGQETQYF | TGTGCCAGCAGCTCCCCGCGGGGCCAAGAGACCCAGTACTTC
. | TRBJ1-2 | TRBV5-8 | . | CASSLGYRDGYTF | TGTGCCAGCAGCTTGGGCTACAGGGACGGCTACACCTTC
. | TRBJ1-2 | TRBV20-1 | many | CSANPGGVNYGYTF | TGCAGTGCGAACCCCGGGGGAGTTAACTATGGCTACACCTTC
. | TRBJ2-5 | TRBV15 | many | CATSRELLETQYF | TGTGCCACCAGCCGAGAGTTGCTGGAGACCCAGTACTTC
. | TRBJ1-6 | TRBV20-1 | once | CSGEAGFNSPLHF | TGCAGTGGGGAGGCAGGGTTCAATTCACCCCTCCACTTT
. | TRBJ2-7 | TRBV4-1 | many | CASSRIWLRVSYEQYF | TGCGCCAGCAGCCGGATCTGGCTCAGGGTCTCCTACGAGCAGTACTTC
. | TRBJ1-6 | TRBV2 | . | CASSGTDSPLHF | TGTGCCAGCAGTGGGACAGATTCACCCCTCCACTTT
TRBD1 | TRBJ1-6 | TRBV20-1 | few | CSASGQGGNSPLHF | TGCAGTGCTTCGGGACAGGGAGGAAATTCACCCCTCCACTTT
. | TRBJ1-1 | TRBV30 | . | CAWSGTANTEAFF | TGTGCCTGGAGTGGGACAGCGAACACTGAAGCTTTCTTT
. | TRBJ2-5 | TRBV7-2 | . | CASSPPGRETQYF | TGTGCCAGCAGCCCTCCAGGGAGAGAGACCCAGTACTTC
. | TRBJ1-2 | TRBV5-1 | . | CATTDGGNYGYTF | TGCGCCACCACGGACGGAGGCAACTATGGCTACACCTTC
. | TRBJ2-5 | TRBV2 | . | CATPLVAGETQYF | TGTGCCACCCCATTGGTAGCCGGCGAGACCCAGTACTTC
. | TRBJ1-1 | TRBV25-1 | once | CASSRVPRNTEAFF | TGTGCCAGCAGTAGGGTCCCTCGGAACACTGAAGCTTTCTTT
TRBD1 | TRBJ2-2 | TRBV7-9 | . | CASSLTGAGDGELFF | TGTGCCAGCAGCTTGACAGGGGCAGGGGACGGGGAGCTGTTTTTT
. | TRBJ2-7 | TRBV7-9 | . | CASSPGWQSNEQYF | TGTGCCAGCAGCCCCGGTTGGCAATCCAACGAGCAGTACTTC
TRBD1 | TRBJ1-1 | TRBV11-2 | many | CASSWLGQQNTEAFF | TGTGCCAGCAGCTGGCTGGGACAGCAGAACACTGAAGCTTTCTTT
. | TRBJ1-2 | TRBV15 | many | CATSRGSRGYTF | TGTGCCACCAGCAGAGGGTCCCGGGGCTACACCTTC
. | TRBJ1-2 | TRBV7-8 | . | CASSLVAVAANYGYTF | TGTGCCAGCAGCTTAGTGGCCGTGGCAGCCAACTATGGCTACACCTTC
TRBD1 | TRBJ2-7 | TRBV7-6 | many | CASSPGDSYEQYF | TGTGCCAGCAGCCCCGGGGACAGCTACGAGCAGTACTTC
TRBD2 | TRBJ2-3 | TRBV20-1 | few | CSAPTSGTDTQYF | TGCAGTGCTCCGACTAGCGGTACAGATACGCAGTATTTT
TRBD1 | TRBJ1-1 | TRBV10-3 | many | CAISESDRGFFF | TGTGCCATCAGTGAATCTGACAGGGGGTTCTTCTTT
. | TRBJ2-5 | TRBV10-3 | . | CATGAGAGETQYF | TGTGCCACCGGCGCGGGGGCAGGGGAGACCCAGTACTTC
. | TRBJ1-1 | TRBV20-1 | . | CSAWSRETEAFF | TGCAGTGCCTGGAGCCGCGAGACTGAAGCTTTCTTT
. | TRBJ2-7 | TRBV27 | few | CASSWGGPHSYEQYF | TGTGCCAGCAGTTGGGGGGGGCCTCACTCCTACGAGCAGTACTTC
. | TRBJ1-2 | TRBV2 | . | CASSDRGTVYGYTF | TGTGCCAGCAGTGATCGGGGGACGGTCTATGGCTACACCTTC
. | TRBJ2-7 | TRBV10-3 | . | CAISEGRIAYEQYF | TGTGCCATCAGTGAGGGACGGATCGCTTACGAGCAGTACTTC
. | TRBJ2-2 | TRBV20-1 | many | CSGLGRDTGELFF | TGCAGTGGCTTAGGACGCGACACCGGGGAGCTGTTTTTT
. | TRBJ1-2 | TRBV11-2 | many | CASSLVQGRGNYGYTF | TGTGCCAGCAGCTTAGTACAAGGGCGTGGAAACTATGGCTACACCTTC
. | TRBJ1-1 | TRBV15 | . | CATSLRQQNTEAFF | TGTGCCACCAGCTTACGACAGCAGAACACTGAAGCTTTCTTT
. | TRBJ1-1 | TRBV5-1 | . | CASSLWGRNLLGPSTEAFF | TGCGCCAGCAGCTTGTGGGGGCGAAACCTACTGGGGCCATCCACTGAAGCTTTCTTT
. | TRBJ2-7 | TRBV20-1 | many | CSASFRNYEQYF | TGCAGTGCTAGTTTCAGGAACTACGAGCAGTACTTC
. | TRBJ2-5 | TRBV6-6 | . | CASSYSLVGTGKQETQYF | TGTGCCAGCAGTTACTCGCTCGTTGGCACAGGGAAACAAGAGACCCAGTACTTC
TRBD1 | TRBJ1-2 | TRBV7-2 | . | CASSFTGQGSGYTF | TGTGCCAGCAGCTTCACCGGACAGGGGTCTGGCTACACCTTC